Many counts were recorded for the clone carrying this TCR beta chain. The antigen is undetermined. This sample stems from a study of CD8 T cells in ankylosing spondylitis. Each TCR beta library was made by quantitative 5'-RACE that incorporated molecular barcodes. TCRdb used MiXCR to reprocess the 5' RACE reads, holding one entry per CDR3 protein. The top ten clones hold 35% to 45% of a sample with around 6,700 distinct CDR3 sequences, approximately 3% of them seen once. The ends lost 6 bases at V and 6 bases at J; junction bases unmatched: 8. Germline CDR1 SGDLS, CDR2 YYNGEE. This CDR3 region has 14 residues. Study-wide results and caveats: Disease-linked clones had a CD8+ phenotype and relatively low frequency in peripheral blood. Prior literature has documented some motif variants in synovial fluid and blood from reactive arthritis. The study identified a TCR beta motif of eight highly homologous variants that appeared characteristic of ankylosing spondylitis blood.

This TCR derives from a female donor with ankylosing spondylitis or in good health (not recorded which). The chain uses TRBV9 and TRBJ2-2; 7 nucleotides match TRBD1. Material: blood, either unsorted or a sorted T cell fraction (not recorded which). CDR3 DNA sequence: TGTGCCAGCACTCACCCGACAGGGTCCGGGGAGCTGTTTTTT. It specifies CASTHPTGSGELFF.